The rows below give T cell receptor beta chains drawn from one sample of a study of blood T cell repertoires in COVID-19. Libraries were prepared by immunoSEQ multiplex PCR; TCRdb keeps only in-frame clonotypes and omits some of them. The sample records 350,000 to 400,000 clones, over 75% being singletons. Sequencing input: PBMCs or T cells enriched from blood (not recorded which). Receptors originate from a woman aged 25 to 39 who had recovered from COVID-19. Both conserved end residues are part of each CDR3. A D gene is named only where the DNA matches it firmly. Where a row states a size, it is once, few, many or the class of an expanded clone; other rows omit it.

.	.	TRBV11-2	TRBJ1-1	CASSLVGQMNTEAFF	TGTGCCAGCAGCTTAGTTGGACAAATGAACACTGAAGCTTTCTTT
.	.	TRBV5-1	TRBJ2-3	CASSLARLVGTDTQYF	TGCGCCAGCAGCTTGGCCCGGCTAGTGGGCACAGATACGCAGTATTTT
.	.	TRBV28	TRBJ2-7	CASREQGGWSIEQYF	TGTGCCAGCAGGGAACAGGGGGGGTGGTCGATTGAGCAGTACTTC
.	.	TRBV10-3	TRBJ1-1	CAIRSLQRNTEAFF	TGTGCCATCAGAAGTCTTCAGCGTAACACTGAAGCTTTCTTT
TRBD2	.	TRBV2	TRBJ2-1	CASLGLAGSYNEQFF	TGTGCCAGCCTCGGACTAGCGGGTTCCTACAATGAGCAGTTCTTC
.	.	TRBV5-5	TRBJ1-5	CASTPNGTPNQPQHF	TGTGCCAGCACTCCTAACGGGACACCGAATCAGCCCCAGCATTTT
.	.	TRBV2	TRBJ2-4	CASSAWTVAKNIQYF	TGTGCCAGCAGCGCATGGACTGTAGCCAAAAACATTCAGTACTTC
.	.	TRBV7-2	TRBJ1-2	CASSLEQARGYTF	TGTGCCAGCAGCTTAGAGCAGGCCCGTGGCTACACCTTC
.	.	TRBV7-6	TRBJ2-1	CASSLAGGPDNEQFF	TGTGCCAGCAGCTTAGCGGGGGGGCCAGACAATGAGCAGTTCTTC
.	.	TRBV4-1	TRBJ2-1	CASSQSGSDSEFF	TGCGCCAGCAGCCAATCTGGCAGTGACTCAGAGTTCTTC
TRBD1	.	TRBV4-1	TRBJ2-5	CASSQLGQGVGRETQYF	TGCGCCAGCAGCCAATTGGGACAGGGGGTCGGGAGGGAGACCCAGTACTTC
TRBD2	.	TRBV13	TRBJ2-5	CASGVDGPSGAETQYF	TGTGCCAGCGGGGTGGATGGACCTAGCGGGGCCGAGACCCAGTACTTC
.	.	TRBV28	TRBJ2-7	CASSSSVYEQYF	TGTGCCAGCAGTTCATCAGTCTACGAGCAGTACTTC
.	.	TRBV4-1	TRBJ1-1	CASSQPLGGAKTEAFF	TGCGCCAGCAGCCAACCCCTGGGAGGGGCGAAGACTGAAGCTTTCTTT
.	.	TRBV2	TRBJ1-5	CASSVGAIDQPQHF	TGTGCCAGCAGCGTAGGGGCGATCGATCAGCCCCAGCATTTT
TRBD2	.	TRBV4-1	TRBJ2-7	CASSQVGTGGNEQYF	TGCGCCAGCAGCCAAGTGGGGACGGGGGGGAACGAGCAGTACTTC
TRBD1	once	TRBV4-2	TRBJ2-3	CASSQDRQGALLTQYF	TGTGCCAGCAGCCAAGATCGGCAGGGGGCACTGCTTACGCAGTATTTT
.	.	TRBV25-1	TRBJ2-7	CASSDLVGGSYEQYF	TGTGCCAGCAGTGACTTAGTAGGGGGCTCCTACGAGCAGTACTTC
.	.	TRBV9	TRBJ1-1	CASSVGWSSLMNTEAFF	TGTGCCAGCAGCGTAGGTTGGTCGTCACTTATGAACACTGAAGCTTTCTTT